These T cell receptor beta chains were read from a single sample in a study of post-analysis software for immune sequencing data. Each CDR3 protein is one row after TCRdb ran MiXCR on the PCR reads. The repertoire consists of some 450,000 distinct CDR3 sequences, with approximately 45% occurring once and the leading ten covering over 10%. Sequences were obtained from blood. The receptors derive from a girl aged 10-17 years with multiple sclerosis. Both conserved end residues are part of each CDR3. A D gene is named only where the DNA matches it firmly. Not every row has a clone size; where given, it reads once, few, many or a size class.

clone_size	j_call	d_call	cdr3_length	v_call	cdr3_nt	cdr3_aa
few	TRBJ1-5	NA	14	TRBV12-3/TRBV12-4	TGTGCCAGCACCAGCCGGGCCAACAATCAGCCCCAGCATTTT	CASTSRANNQPQHF
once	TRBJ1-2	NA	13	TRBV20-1	TGCAGTGCTGCCCTCAGGGGAAGTGGGGGCTGCACCTTC	CSAALRGSGGCTF
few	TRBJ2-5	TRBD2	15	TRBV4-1	TGCGCCAGCAGCCTCCGCATGGGGGGGAAAGAGACCCAGTACTTC	CASSLRMGGKETQYF
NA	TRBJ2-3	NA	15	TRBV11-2	TGTGGCAGCAGCTTAGAGGACGAGAACACAGATACGCAGTATTTT	CGSSLEDENTDTQYF
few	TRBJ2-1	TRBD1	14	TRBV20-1	TGCAGTGCTAGAGCCCCCAGGGGGTTGCGTGAGCAGTTCTTC	CSARAPRGLREQFF
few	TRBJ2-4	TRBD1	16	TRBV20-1	TGCAGTGCTAGGCCACCAGGGGGATCGGCCAAAAACATTCAGTACTTC	CSARPPGGSAKNIQYF
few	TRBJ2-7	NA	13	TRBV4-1	TGCGCCAGCAGCCAGTCCGCGTCCTACGAGCAGTACTTC	CASSQSASYEQYF
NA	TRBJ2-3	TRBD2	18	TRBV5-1	TGCGCCAGCAGCTTGAATTGGGCGGGAGGGCCCTCATCAGATACGCAGTATTTT	CASSLNWAGGPSSDTQYF
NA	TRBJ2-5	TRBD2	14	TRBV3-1	TGTGCCAGCAGCCAAGAGACTAGCGGAGGGGAGCAGTACTTC	CASSQETSGGEQYF
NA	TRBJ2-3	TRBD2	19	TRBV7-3	TGTGCCAGCAGCCCAAACCCAGCCGGGACTAGCGGGAGGTTGGGGGCGCAGTATTTT	CASSPNPAGTSGRLGAQYF
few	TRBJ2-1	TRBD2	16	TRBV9	TGTGCCAGCAGCGTAGGACTAGCGGGACGCTACAATGAGCAGTTCTTC	CASSVGLAGRYNEQFF